The sequence of this T cell receptor (beta chain) was determined in a study of OX40 agonist ivuxolimab in advanced cancers. Study at large: People in dose escalation had one of these cancers: hepatocellular carcinoma, melanoma, renal cell or head and neck cancer. Mean age approximately 59 years, range about 23 to 80; approximately 80% male. General study results and limits: Researchers did not establish what antigens the expanded peripheral T cells target.

Remarks on this clone: What it binds is unknown.

This CDR3 region has 13 residues. The V gene lost 6 bases and the J gene lost 2 bases, with 11 bases spanning the gap. Per the germline V gene, CDR1 is MDHEN and CDR2 is SYDVKM. Clones were read by immunoSEQ multiplex PCR, and TCRdb kept only the in-frame ones, dropping some. The sample has tens of thousands of clones, about 86% seen once. The sequence derives from an adult with an advanced solid tumor such as melanoma, head and neck, liver or kidney cancer. The input for sequencing was CD4+ or CD8+ T cells sorted from blood, taken in a trial of the OX40 agonist ivuxolimab. This sequence joins TRBV28 and TRBJ2-7; D remains ambiguous. The CDR3 here is CASSPLATYEQYF. Written as DNA, the CDR3 is TGTGCCAGCAGCCCCCTGGCAACCTACGAGCAGTACTTC. The full variable domain, completed using reference TRBV28 and TRBJ2-7, is DVKVTQSSRYLVKRTGEKVFLECVQDMDHENMFWYRQDPGLGLRLIYFSYDVKMKEKGDIPEGYSVSREKKERFSLILESASTNQTSMYLCASSPLATYEQYFGPGTRLTVT.